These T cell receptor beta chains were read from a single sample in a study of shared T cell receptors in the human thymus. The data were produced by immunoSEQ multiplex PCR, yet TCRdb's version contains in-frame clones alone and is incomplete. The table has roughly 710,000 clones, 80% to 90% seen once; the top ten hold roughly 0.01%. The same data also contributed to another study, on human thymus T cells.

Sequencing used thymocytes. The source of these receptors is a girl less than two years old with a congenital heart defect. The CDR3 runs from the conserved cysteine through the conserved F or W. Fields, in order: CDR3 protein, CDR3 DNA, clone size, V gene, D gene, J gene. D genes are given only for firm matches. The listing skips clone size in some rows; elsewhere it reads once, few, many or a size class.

CDR3: CASSPGPGILTDTQYF
DNA: TGTGCCAGCAGTCCCGGGCCGGGGATCCTCACAGATACGCAGTATTTT
size: .
V: TRBV27
D: .
J: TRBJ2-3

CDR3: CAISVEGANTGELFF
DNA: TGTGCCATCAGTGTAGAAGGGGCGAACACCGGGGAGCTGTTTTTT
size: .
V: TRBV10-3
D: .
J: TRBJ2-2

CDR3: CASRRQANYGYTF
DNA: TGCGCCAGCAGAAGACAGGCCAACTATGGCTACACCTTC
size: .
V: TRBV10-2
D: .
J: TRBJ1-2

CDR3: CASSVVLLRDRETYNSPLHF
DNA: TGTGCCAGCAGCGTAGTTCTTTTGAGGGACAGGGAGACCTATAATTCACCCCTCCACTTT
size: .
V: TRBV9
D: TRBD1
J: TRBJ1-6

CDR3: CTSSQVTPLRTAYEQYF
DNA: TGCACCAGCAGCCAAGTAACTCCGTTAAGAACAGCCTACGAGCAGTACTTC
size: .
V: TRBV1
D: .
J: TRBJ2-7

CDR3: CASSVEAWNTGELFF
DNA: TGTGCCAGCAGCGTAGAAGCGTGGAACACCGGGGAGCTGTTTTTT
size: .
V: TRBV9
D: .
J: TRBJ2-2

CDR3: CASRFGTGTDSPLHF
DNA: TGTGCCAGCCGTTTTGGGACAGGGACGGATTCACCCCTCCACTTT
size: once
V: TRBV27
D: TRBD1
J: TRBJ1-6

CDR3: CASSAGTDTGELFF
DNA: TGCGCCAGCAGCGCCGGGACAGACACCGGGGAGCTGTTTTTT
size: .
V: TRBV5-1
D: TRBD1
J: TRBJ2-2

CDR3: CASSGLSSPIYEQYF
DNA: TGTGCCAGCAGCGGACTTTCAAGCCCCATCTACGAGCAGTACTTC
size: .
V: TRBV9
D: .
J: TRBJ2-7

CDR3: CASSDPDRETVCEQFF
DNA: TGTGCCAGCAGTGACCCGGACAGGGAGACGGTATGTGAGCAGTTCTTC
size: few
V: TRBV6-1
D: TRBD1
J: TRBJ2-1

CDR3: CASSQGGVLSDRRYYGYTF
DNA: TGCGCCAGCAGCCAAGGTGGGGTGTTGTCGGACAGGCGTTACTATGGCTACACCTTC
size: .
V: TRBV4-1
D: TRBD1
J: TRBJ1-2

CDR3: CAISESGRVSYNYGYTF
DNA: TGTGCCATCAGTGAGTCGGGCAGGGTGAGCTATAACTATGGCTACACCTTC
size: .
V: TRBV10-3
D: .
J: TRBJ1-2

CDR3: CAISESTRRDRGPNTEAFF
DNA: TGTGCCATCAGTGAGTCGACTCGACGGGACAGGGGGCCGAATACTGAAGCTTTCTTT
size: .
V: TRBV10-3
D: TRBD1
J: TRBJ1-1

CDR3: CASSIAAGRTDTQYF
DNA: TGTGCCAGTAGTATAGCGGCAGGGAGGACAGATACGCAGTATTTT
size: .
V: TRBV19
D: .
J: TRBJ2-3

CDR3: CASSVGQGLDGYTF
DNA: TGTGCCAGCAGCGTAGGTCAGGGACTGGATGGCTACACCTTC
size: .
V: TRBV9
D: .
J: TRBJ1-2

CDR3: CASRGGLAGTYEQYF
DNA: TGTGCCAGCAGGGGGGGACTAGCGGGGACCTACGAGCAGTACTTC
size: .
V: TRBV2
D: TRBD2
J: TRBJ2-7

CDR3: CASSETGTSSYEQYF
DNA: TGTGCCAGCAGTGAAACCGGGACTAGCTCCTACGAGCAGTACTTC
size: .
V: TRBV28
D: TRBD2
J: TRBJ2-7

CDR3: CASSYKGSGLVGEKLFF
DNA: TGTGCCAGCAGTTACAAAGGTTCGGGTCTTGTAGGTGAAAAACTGTTTTTT
size: .
V: TRBV2
D: .
J: TRBJ1-4

CDR3: CANARQGIPEAFF
DNA: TGTGCCAACGCGCGACAGGGGATACCTGAAGCTTTCTTT
size: .
V: TRBV2
D: TRBD1
J: TRBJ1-1

CDR3: CASSQDQGASGTEAFF
DNA: TGTGCCAGCAGCCAGGATCAGGGGGCGTCGGGTACTGAAGCTTTCTTT
size: .
V: TRBV27
D: TRBD1
J: TRBJ1-1

CDR3: CASSESTGNQPQHF
DNA: TGTGCCAGCAGTGAATCGACAGGCAATCAGCCCCAGCATTTT
size: .
V: TRBV6-1
D: .
J: TRBJ1-5

CDR3: CASSLTGEKLFF
DNA: TGTGCCAGCAGCTTGACGGGTGAAAAACTGTTTTTT
size: few
V: TRBV5-6
D: .
J: TRBJ1-4

CDR3: CASTPLAGLGYNEQFF
DNA: TGTGCCAGCACCCCCTTGGCGGGGTTAGGATACAATGAGCAGTTCTTC
size: .
V: TRBV27
D: .
J: TRBJ2-1

CDR3: CASSSPRGSGAKGDTQYF
DNA: TGTGCCAGCAGTTCCCCCCGGGGTTCAGGAGCAAAAGGGGATACGCAGTATTTT
size: .
V: TRBV27
D: .
J: TRBJ2-3

CDR3: CASSVGTFQETQYF
DNA: TGTGCCAGCAGCGTAGGGACATTTCAAGAGACCCAGTACTTC
size: .
V: TRBV9
D: .
J: TRBJ2-5

CDR3: CASSLVGGGNEKLFF
DNA: TGTGCCAGCAGCTTAGTGGGGGGTGGTAATGAAAAACTGTTTTTT
size: .
V: TRBV11-2
D: .
J: TRBJ1-4

CDR3: CASTPKGDRVVF
DNA: TGTGCCAGTACCCCCAAGGGGGACAGGGTGGTCTTC
size: .
V: TRBV19
D: TRBD1
J: TRBJ1-2

CDR3: CASSPPSGRETQYF
DNA: TGTGCCAGCAGCCCTCCCTCGGGGAGGGAGACCCAGTACTTC
size: once
V: TRBV7-9
D: .
J: TRBJ2-5

CDR3: CASTLDLPTGAGELFF
DNA: TGTGCCAGCACCCTGGACCTCCCGACGGGAGCCGGGGAGCTGTTTTTT
size: .
V: TRBV5-5
D: .
J: TRBJ2-2

CDR3: CASGGLENLDTQYF
DNA: TGTGCCAGCGGCGGACTGGAAAATTTGGATACGCAGTATTTT
size: .
V: TRBV6-1
D: .
J: TRBJ2-3

CDR3: CASSLATRGPTYGYTF
DNA: TGTGCCAGCAGTTTAGCGACGAGGGGGCCAACCTATGGCTACACCTTC
size: .
V: TRBV28
D: TRBD1
J: TRBJ1-2

CDR3: CAWSYRTGVIFGNQPQHF
DNA: TGTGCCTGGAGTTATAGGACAGGGGTAATATTTGGCAATCAGCCCCAGCATTTT
size: .
V: TRBV30
D: TRBD1
J: TRBJ1-5

CDR3: CASSLMSGSTFKETQYF
DNA: TGTGCCAGCAGCCTGATGTCAGGCTCCACCTTTAAAGAGACCCAGTACTTC
size: .
V: TRBV7-9
D: .
J: TRBJ2-5

CDR3: CASSPRTGEGTGELFF
DNA: TGTGCCAGCAGTCCCCGGACAGGGGAGGGCACCGGGGAGCTGTTTTTT
size: few
V: TRBV25-1
D: TRBD1
J: TRBJ2-2

CDR3: CASSPGQGLDYGYTF
DNA: TGTGCCAGCTCACCCGGACAGGGGTTGGACTATGGCTACACCTTC
size: .
V: TRBV18
D: TRBD1
J: TRBJ1-2

CDR3: CASSLDYQETQYF
DNA: TGTGCCAGCAGCTTGGACTATCAGGAGACCCAGTACTTC
size: few
V: TRBV5-4
D: .
J: TRBJ2-5

CDR3: CASRNAPDTQYF
DNA: TGCGCCAGCAGAAATGCGCCGGATACGCAGTATTTT
size: .
V: TRBV5-1
D: .
J: TRBJ2-3

CDR3: CASSPDRDGYTF
DNA: TGCGCCAGCAGCCCTGACAGGGACGGCTACACCTTC
size: once
V: TRBV5-1
D: TRBD1
J: TRBJ1-2